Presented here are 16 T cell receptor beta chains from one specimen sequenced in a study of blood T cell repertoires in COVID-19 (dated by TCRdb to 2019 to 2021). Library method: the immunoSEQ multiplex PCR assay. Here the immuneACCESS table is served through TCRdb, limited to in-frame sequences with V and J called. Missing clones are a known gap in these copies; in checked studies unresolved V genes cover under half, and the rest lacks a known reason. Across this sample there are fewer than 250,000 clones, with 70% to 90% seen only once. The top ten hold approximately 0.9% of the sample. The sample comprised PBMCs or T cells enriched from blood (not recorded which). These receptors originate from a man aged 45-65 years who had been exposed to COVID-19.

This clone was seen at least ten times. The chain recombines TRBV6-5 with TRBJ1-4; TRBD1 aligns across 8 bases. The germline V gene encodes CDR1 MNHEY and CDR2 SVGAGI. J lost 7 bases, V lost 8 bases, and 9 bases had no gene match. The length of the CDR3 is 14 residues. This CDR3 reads CASAWDRRVEKLFF. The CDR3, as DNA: TGTGCCAGCGCGTGGGACAGGCGTGTTGAAAAACTGTTTTTT.

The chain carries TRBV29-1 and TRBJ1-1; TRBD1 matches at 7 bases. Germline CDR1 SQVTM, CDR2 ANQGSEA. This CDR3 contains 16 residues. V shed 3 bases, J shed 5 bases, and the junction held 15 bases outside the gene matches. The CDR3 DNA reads TGCAGCGTTGATTTTAGGACAGGCGCCGGTCGAACTGAAGCTTTCTTT. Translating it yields CSVDFRTGAGRTEAFF.

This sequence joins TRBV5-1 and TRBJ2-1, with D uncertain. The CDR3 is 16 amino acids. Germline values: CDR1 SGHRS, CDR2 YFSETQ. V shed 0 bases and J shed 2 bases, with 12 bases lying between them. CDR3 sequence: CASSLVGGGTYNEQFF. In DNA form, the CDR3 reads TGCGCCAGCAGCTTGGTGGGTGGCGGAACCTACAATGAGCAGTTCTTC. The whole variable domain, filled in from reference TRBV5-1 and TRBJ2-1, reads KAGVTQTPRYLIKTRGQQVTLSCSPISGHRSVSWYQQTPGQGLQFLFEYFSETQRNKGNFPGRFSGRQFSNSRSEMNVSTLELGDSALYLCASSLVGGGTYNEQFFGPGTRLTVL.

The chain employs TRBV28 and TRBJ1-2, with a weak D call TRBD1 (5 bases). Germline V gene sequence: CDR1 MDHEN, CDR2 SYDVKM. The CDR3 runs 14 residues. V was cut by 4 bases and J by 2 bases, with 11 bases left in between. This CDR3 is CASSSRQRNYGYTF. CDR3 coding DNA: TGTGCCAGCAGTTCACGACAGAGAAACTATGGCTACACCTTC.

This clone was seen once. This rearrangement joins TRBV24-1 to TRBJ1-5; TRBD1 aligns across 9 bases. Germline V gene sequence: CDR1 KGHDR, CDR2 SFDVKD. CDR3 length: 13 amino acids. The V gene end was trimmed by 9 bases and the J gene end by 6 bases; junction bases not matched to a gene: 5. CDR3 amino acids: CATADRGLQPQHF. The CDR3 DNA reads TGTGCCACCGCGGACAGGGGCCTTCAGCCCCAGCATTTT.

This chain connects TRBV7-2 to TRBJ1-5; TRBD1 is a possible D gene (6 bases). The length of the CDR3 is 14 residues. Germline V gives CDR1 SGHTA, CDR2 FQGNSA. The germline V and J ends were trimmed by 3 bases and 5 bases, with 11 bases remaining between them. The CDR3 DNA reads TGTGCCAGCAGCTTCAGGGGTGGGGATCAGCCCCAGCATTTT. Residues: CASSFRGGDQPQHF. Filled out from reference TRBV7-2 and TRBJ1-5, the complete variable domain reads GAGVSQSPSNKVTEKGKDVELRCDPISGHTALYWYRQSLGQGLEFLIYFQGNSAPDKSGLPSDRFSAERTGGSVSTLTIQRTQQEDSAVYLCASSFRGGDQPQHFGDGTRLSIL.

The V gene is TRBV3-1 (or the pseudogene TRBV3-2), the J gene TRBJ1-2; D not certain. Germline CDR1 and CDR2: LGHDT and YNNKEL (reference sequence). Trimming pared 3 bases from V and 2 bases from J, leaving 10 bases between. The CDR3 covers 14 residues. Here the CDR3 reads CASSHLGENYGYTF. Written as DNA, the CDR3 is TGTGCCAGCAGCCATTTAGGAGAAAACTATGGCTACACCTTC.

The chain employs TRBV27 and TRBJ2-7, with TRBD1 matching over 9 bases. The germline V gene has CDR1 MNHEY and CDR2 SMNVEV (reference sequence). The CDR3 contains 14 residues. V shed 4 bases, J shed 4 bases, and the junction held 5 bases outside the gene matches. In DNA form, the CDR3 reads TGTGCCAGCAGTTCCGGGACAGGGTGGTACGAGCAGTACTTC. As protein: CASSSGTGWYEQYF.

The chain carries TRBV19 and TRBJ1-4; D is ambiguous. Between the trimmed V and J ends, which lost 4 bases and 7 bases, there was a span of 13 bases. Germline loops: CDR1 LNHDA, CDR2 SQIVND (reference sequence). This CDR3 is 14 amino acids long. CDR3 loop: CASSTFPPGEKLFF. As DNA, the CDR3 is TGTGCCAGTAGTACGTTCCCGCCGGGTGAAAAACTGTTTTTT. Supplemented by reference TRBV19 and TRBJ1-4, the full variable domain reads DGGITQSPKYLFRKEGQNVTLSCEQNLNHDAMYWYRQDPGQGLRLIYYSQIVNDFQKGDIAEGYSVSREKKESFPLTVTSAQKNPTAFYLCASSTFPPGEKLFFGSGTQLSVL.

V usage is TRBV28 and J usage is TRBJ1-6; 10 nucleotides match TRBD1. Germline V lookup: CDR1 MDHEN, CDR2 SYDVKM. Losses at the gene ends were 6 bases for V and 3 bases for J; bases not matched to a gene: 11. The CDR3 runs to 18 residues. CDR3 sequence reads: CASSPGTGALLYNSPLHF. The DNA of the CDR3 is TGTGCCAGCAGCCCCGGGACAGGGGCCCTACTCTATAATTCACCCCTCCACTTT. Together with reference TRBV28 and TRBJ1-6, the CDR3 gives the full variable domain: DVKVTQSSRYLVKRTGEKVFLECVQDMDHENMFWYRQDPGLGLRLIYFSYDVKMKEKGDIPEGYSVSREKKERFSLILESASTNQTSMYLCASSPGTGALLYNSPLHFGNGTRLTVT.

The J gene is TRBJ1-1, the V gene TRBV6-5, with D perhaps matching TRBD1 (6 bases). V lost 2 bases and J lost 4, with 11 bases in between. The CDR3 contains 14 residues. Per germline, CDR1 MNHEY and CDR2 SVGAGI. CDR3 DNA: TGTGCCAGCAGTTACGGGGGGGCTGGCACTGAAGCTTTCTTT. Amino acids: CASSYGGAGTEAFF.

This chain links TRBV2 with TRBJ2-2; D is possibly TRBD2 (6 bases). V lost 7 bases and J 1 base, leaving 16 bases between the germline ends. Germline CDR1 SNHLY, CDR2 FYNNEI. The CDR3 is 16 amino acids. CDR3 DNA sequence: TGTGCCAGCACAACTTCGACGCGGGGGAACACCGGGGAGCTGTTTTTT. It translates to CASTTSTRGNTGELFF.

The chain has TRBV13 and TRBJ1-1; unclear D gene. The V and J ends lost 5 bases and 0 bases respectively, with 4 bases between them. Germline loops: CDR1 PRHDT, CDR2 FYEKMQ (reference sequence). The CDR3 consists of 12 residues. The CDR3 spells CASSPMNTEAFF. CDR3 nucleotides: TGTGCCAGCAGCCCAATGAACACTGAAGCTTTCTTT.

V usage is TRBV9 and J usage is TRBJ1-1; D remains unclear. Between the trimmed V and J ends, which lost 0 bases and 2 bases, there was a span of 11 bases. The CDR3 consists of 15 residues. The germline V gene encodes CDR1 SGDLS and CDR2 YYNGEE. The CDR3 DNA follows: TGTGCCAGCAGCGTAGCTCCCCAGTTAAACACTGAAGCTTTCTTT. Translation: CASSVAPQLNTEAFF.

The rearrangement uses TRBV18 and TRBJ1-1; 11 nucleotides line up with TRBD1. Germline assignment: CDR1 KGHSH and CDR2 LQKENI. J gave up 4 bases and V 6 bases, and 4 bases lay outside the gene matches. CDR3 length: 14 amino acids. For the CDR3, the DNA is TGTGCCAGCTCCTGGACAGGGGGCGTCACTGAAGCTTTCTTT. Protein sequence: CASSWTGGVTEAFF.

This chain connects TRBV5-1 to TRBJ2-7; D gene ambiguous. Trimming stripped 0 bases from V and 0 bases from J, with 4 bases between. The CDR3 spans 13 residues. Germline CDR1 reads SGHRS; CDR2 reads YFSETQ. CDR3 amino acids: CASSLDISYEQYF. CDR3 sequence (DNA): TGCGCCAGCAGCTTGGATATCTCCTACGAGCAGTACTTC.